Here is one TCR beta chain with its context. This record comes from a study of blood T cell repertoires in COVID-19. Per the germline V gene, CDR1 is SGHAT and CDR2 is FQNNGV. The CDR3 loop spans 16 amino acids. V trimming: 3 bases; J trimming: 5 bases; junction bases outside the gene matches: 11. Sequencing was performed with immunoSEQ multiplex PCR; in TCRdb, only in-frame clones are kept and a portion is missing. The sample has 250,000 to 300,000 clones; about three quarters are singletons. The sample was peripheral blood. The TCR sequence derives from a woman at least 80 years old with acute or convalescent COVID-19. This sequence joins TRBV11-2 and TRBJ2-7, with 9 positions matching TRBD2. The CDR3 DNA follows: TGTGCCAGCAGCTTCCCCCCGAGCGGGAGGAGGAACGAGCAGTACTTC. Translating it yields CASSFPPSGRRNEQYF.